This record looks at one T cell receptor beta chain sequence and its context. Using immunoSEQ multiplex PCR, the repertoire was profiled, and TCRdb retains in-frame clones only, with some absent. The profile covers 90,000 to 120,000 clones, with around nine tenths appearing a single time and 4.8% taken by the ten largest. This record belongs to a study of T cell responses to AZD1222 COVID-19 vaccine. CDR1 is SGHDT and CDR2 is YYEEEE in the germline V gene. CDR3 size: 13 residues. The V segment lost 3 bases and the J segment 5 bases; nucleotides outside the gene matches: 3. This chain joins TRBV5-6 and TRBJ2-5, with 8 bases identical to TRBD2. The source of this sequence is an adult who received the AZD1222 COVID-19 vaccine. The material sequenced was peripheral blood, taken 28 days after the second AZD1222 dose. In DNA, the CDR3 is TGTGCCAGCAGCTGGACTAGCCTGGAGACCCAGTACTTC. Translated, it gives CASSWTSLETQYF.